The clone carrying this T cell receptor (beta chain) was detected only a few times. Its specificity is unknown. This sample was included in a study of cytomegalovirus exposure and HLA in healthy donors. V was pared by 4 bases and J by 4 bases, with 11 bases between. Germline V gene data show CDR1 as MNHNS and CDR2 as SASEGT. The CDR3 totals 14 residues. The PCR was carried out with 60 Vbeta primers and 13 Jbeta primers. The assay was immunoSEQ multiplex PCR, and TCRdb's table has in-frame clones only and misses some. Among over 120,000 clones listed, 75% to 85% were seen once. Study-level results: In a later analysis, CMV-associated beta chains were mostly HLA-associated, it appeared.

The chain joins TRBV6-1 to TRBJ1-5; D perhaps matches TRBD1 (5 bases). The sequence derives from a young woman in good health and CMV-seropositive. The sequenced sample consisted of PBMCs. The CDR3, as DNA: TGTGCCAGCAGTGTCGGGGGGTCAAATCAGCCCCAGCATTTT. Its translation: CASSVGGSNQPQHF.